A single sample is the source of the 29 T cell receptor beta chains below, sequenced in a study of shared clonotypes between healthy human individuals. Profiled with immunoSEQ multiplex PCR; TCRdb holds only in-frame clones, not every one. Among over a million clones, approximately 98.5% were seen once, and the ten largest hold approximately 0.4%. The sequenced material came from naive CD4+ T cells sorted from blood. This sample's subset: CD45RA+ positively selected. The receptor set was obtained from a man aged 25-40 years in good health.

Note on this clone: The same CDR3 arises from other DNA sequences in this sample as well. The CDR3 bases are TGCGCCAGCAGTTTAGACGGGATTCCCTACGAGCAGTACTTC. Translated: CASSLDGIPYEQYF. The genes are TRBV5-1 and TRBJ2-7; the D gene is possibly TRBD2 (5 bases). With 5 bases removed from V and 2 bases from J, the gap between germline ends came to 14 bases. This CDR3 has 14 residues. From germline, CDR1 is SGHRS and CDR2 YFSETQ. The whole variable domain, filled in from reference TRBV5-1 and TRBJ2-7, reads KAGVTQTPRYLIKTRGQQVTLSCSPISGHRSVSWYQQTPGQGLQFLFEYFSETQRNKGNFPGRFSGRQFSNSRSEMNVSTLELGDSALYLCASSLDGIPYEQYFGPGTRLTVT.

The chain couples TRBV19 to TRBJ1-4; TRBD1 matches 8 bases. The CDR3 has 15 amino acids. Trimming took 4 bases from V and 7 from J; bases not matched to a gene: 8. Germline V gives CDR1 LNHDA, CDR2 SQIVND (reference sequence). The CDR3 DNA is TGTGCCAGTAGTAGCCGGACAGGGTTCGGTGAAAAACTGTTTTTT. It yields the protein CASSSRTGFGEKLFF.

V gene TRBV5-1 combines with J gene TRBJ2-5; D tentatively reads TRBD1 or TRBD2 (5 bases each). Germline-derived CDR1 and CDR2 are SGHRS and YFSETQ. V lost 4 bases to trimming and J lost 3 bases, with 16 bases between them. CDR3 length: 15 residues. In DNA, the CDR3 is TGCGCCAGCAGCCCCCGACTCAGGGACGAAGAGACCCAGTACTTC. The encoded protein is CASSPRLRDEETQYF. The full variable domain, rest sourced from reference TRBV5-1 and TRBJ2-5, is KAGVTQTPRYLIKTRGQQVTLSCSPISGHRSVSWYQQTPGQGLQFLFEYFSETQRNKGNFPGRFSGRQFSNSRSEMNVSTLELGDSALYLCASSPRLRDEETQYFGPGTRLLVL.

The chain couples TRBV6-4 to TRBJ2-3; TRBD2 matches 9 bases. The CDR3 has 15 amino acids. Germline CDR1 MRHNA, CDR2 SNTAGT. The V segment lost 6 bases and the J segment 1 base; nucleotides outside the gene matches: 5. The CDR3 bases are TGTGCCAGCAGAGTGGTAGCGGGAGGCACAGATACGCAGTATTTT. Translating gives CASRVVAGGTDTQYF.

This clone was counted a single time. The gene calls are TRBV28 and TRBJ1-4; no clear D gene. V was trimmed by 5 bases and J by 6 bases, leaving 13 bases between them. This CDR3 is 14 amino acids long. Per the germline V gene, CDR1 is MDHEN and CDR2 is SYDVKM. The CDR3 here is CASSDGPEYEKLFF. CDR3 nucleotide sequence: TGTGCCAGCAGTGACGGCCCTGAATATGAAAAACTGTTTTTT.

J is TRBJ2-3 and V is TRBV7-2, with 7 bases that match TRBD2. Germline trimming cut 0 bases from V and 8 bases from J; bases unmatched to any gene: 2. Germline lookup yields CDR1 SGHTA and CDR2 FQGNSA. This CDR3 has 13 amino acids. The CDR3 bases are TGTGCCAGCAGCTTAGCGTTAGCGGGTACGCAGTATTTT. This codes for CASSLALAGTQYF. Drawing the rest from reference TRBV7-2 and TRBJ2-3, the complete variable domain is GAGVSQSPSNKVTEKGKDVELRCDPISGHTALYWYRQSLGQGLEFLIYFQGNSAPDKSGLPSDRFSAERTGGSVSTLTIQRTQQEDSAVYLCASSLALAGTQYFGPGTRLTVL.

CDR3 in amino acids: CATSSSSTGAGANVLTF. CDR3 DNA sequence: TGTGCCACCAGCAGCTCCTCAACAGGGGCTGGGGCCAACGTCCTGACTTTC. The V gene is TRBV15, the J gene TRBJ2-6, with 7 bases matching TRBD1. Germline V gene data show CDR1 as LNHNV and CDR2 as YYDKDF (reference sequence). Trimming took 3 bases from V and 2 from J; bases not matched to a gene: 7. This CDR3 region has 17 residues. Variable domain in full (rest from reference TRBV15 and TRBJ2-6): DAMVIQNPRYQVTQFGKPVTLSCSQTLNHNVMYWYQQKSSQAPKLLFHYYDKDFNNEADTPDNFQSRRPNTSFCFLDIRSPGLGDTAMYLCATSSSSTGAGANVLTFGAGSRLTVL.

The chain links TRBV2 to TRBJ1-2; D remains unclear. The germline gives CDR1 SNHLY, CDR2 FYNNEI. V lost 7 bases and J 4 bases, leaving 10 bases between the germline ends. CDR3 length: 12 amino acids. This chain's CDR3 is CASTLRVYGYTF. Written as DNA, the CDR3 is TGTGCCAGCACGCTAAGGGTCTATGGCTACACCTTC.

V usage is TRBV5-1 and J usage is TRBJ2-7; D remains ambiguous. V lost 0 bases and J lost 5, with 12 bases in between. CDR3 length: 14 residues. Germline values: CDR1 SGHRS, CDR2 YFSETQ. The CDR3 loop reads CASSLGELPHEQYF. CDR3 sequence (DNA): TGCGCCAGCAGCTTGGGAGAACTTCCCCACGAGCAGTACTTC.

The rearrangement links TRBV5-6 to TRBJ2-7; D may match TRBD1 or TRBD2 (6 bases each). This CDR3 region has 15 residues. Germline CDR1 and CDR2: SGHDT and YYEEEE. The ends were cut back, 3 bases at V and 5 bases at J, with 18 bases in the middle. The CDR3 coding sequence is TGTGCCAGCAGCTGGGGGCCTAGCGACAGAAACGAGCAGTACTTC. Protein product: CASSWGPSDRNEQYF.

The gene calls are TRBV9 and TRBJ2-7; 9 nucleotides agree with TRBD2. With V trimmed by 2 bases and J by 3 bases, 15 bases remained unmatched. Per germline, CDR1 SGDLS and CDR2 YYNGEE. This CDR3 contains 18 residues. The CDR3 coding sequence is TGTGCCAGCAGCGTGTCCCGGATGAGCGGGAGGAAATGCTACGAGCAGTACTTC. Translating it yields CASSVSRMSGRKCYEQYF.

This sequence joins TRBV6-5 and TRBJ1-1; D gene unclear. Germline V gene sequence: CDR1 MNHEY, CDR2 SVGAGI. CDR3 size: 16 residues. V lost 0 bases, J lost 1 base, and 12 bases lay in between. The CDR3 reads CASSYSVVGGNTEAFF. As DNA, the CDR3 is TGTGCCAGCAGTTACTCGGTCGTAGGCGGGAACACTGAAGCTTTCTTT.

This chain uses TRBV4-1 with TRBJ2-7, with TRBD2 identical over 11 bases. Per the germline V gene, CDR1 is MGHRA and CDR2 is YSYEKL. CDR3 length: 17 amino acids. J gave up 4 bases and V 4 bases, and 12 bases lay outside the gene matches. The CDR3 region has the DNA TGCGCCAGCAGCCCGCTCCAACTAGCGGGAGATTTGTACGAGCAGTACTTC. It is translated as CASSPLQLAGDLYEQYF.

The chain has TRBV20-1 and TRBJ2-5, with D possibly TRBD1 on 5 matching bases. Germline V gene lookup returns CDR1 DFQATT and CDR2 SNEGSKA (reference sequence). The CDR3 is made up of 11 amino acids. The V gene lost 2 bases and the J gene lost 9 bases, with 10 bases spanning the gap. The CDR3 DNA follows: TGCAGTGCTAGATCAGGGAAGGCCCAGTACTTC. It is translated as CSARSGKAQYF.

The chain has TRBV7-9 and TRBJ2-6; no firm D call. Germline CDR1 reads SEHNR; CDR2 reads FQNEAQ (reference sequence). Trimming shortened V by 5 bases and J by 9 bases, and 8 bases separated the two germline ends. This CDR3 region has 12 residues. The CDR3 sequence is CASSPDFNVLTF. The CDR3 bases are TGTGCCAGCAGCCCCGATTTCAACGTCCTGACTTTC.

The rearrangement joins TRBV7-9 to TRBJ2-2; D unclear. The CDR3 is 14 amino acids. Per germline, CDR1 SEHNR and CDR2 FQNEAQ (reference sequence). V was shortened by 5 bases and J by 6 bases, with 13 bases between the two germline ends. The CDR3 loop reads CASSQNPTAGELFF. The CDR3 region has the DNA TGTGCCAGCAGCCAAAACCCGACGGCCGGGGAGCTGTTTTTT.

The rearrangement links TRBV27 to TRBJ1-1; D is perhaps TRBD1 (5 bases). This CDR3 region has 14 residues. The V end was cut by 3 bases, the J end by 3 bases, with 11 bases between. Germline V lookup: CDR1 MNHEY, CDR2 SMNVEV (reference sequence). The CDR3 DNA follows: TGTGCCAGCAGTTTCCAGGGTAAGGACACTGAAGCTTTCTTT. Residues: CASSFQGKDTEAFF.

The V call is TRBV18, the J call TRBJ2-3; TRBD2 matches 12 bases. Trimming at V came to 0 bases and at J to 5 bases, leaving 9 bases not matched to a gene. CDR1 and CDR2 from the germline V gene are KGHSH and LQKENI. The CDR3 runs to 18 residues. The CDR3 sequence is CASSPPKPTSGRRDTQYF. The CDR3 region has the DNA TGTGCCAGCTCACCACCGAAACCGACTAGCGGGAGACGAGATACGCAGTATTTT. The full variable domain, its missing parts supplied by reference TRBV18 and TRBJ2-3, is NAGVMQNPRHLVRRRGQEARLRCSPMKGHSHVYWYRQLPEEGLKFMVYLQKENIIDESGMPKERFSAEFPKEGPSILRIQQVVRGDSAAYFCASSPPKPTSGRRDTQYFGPGTRLTVL.

This clone was seen once. The chain recombines TRBV5-1 with TRBJ2-3, with D possibly matching TRBD1 (6 bases). There are 17 residues in the CDR3. Germline V gene data show CDR1 as SGHRS and CDR2 as YFSETQ. Trimming removed 0 bases at V and 0 bases at J, with 14 bases between. The CDR3 bases are TGCGCCAGCAGCTTGGTAAACAGGGTGTCTAGCACAGATACGCAGTATTTT. It translates to CASSLVNRVSSTDTQYF.

This chain uses TRBV6-6 with TRBJ2-5; D gene unclear. The CDR3 length is 12 residues. Germline assignment: CDR1 MNHNY and CDR2 SVGAGI (reference sequence). V lost 10 bases to trimming and J lost 2 bases, with 11 bases between them. This chain's CDR3 is CATNRGQETQYF. CDR3 nucleotides: TGTGCCACCAACAGAGGACAAGAGACCCAGTACTTC.

The J gene is TRBJ2-7, the V gene TRBV7-2, with TRBD2 matching over 8 bases. The V gene end was trimmed by 1 base and the J gene end by 1 base; junction bases not matched to a gene: 15. Germline-derived CDR1 and CDR2 are SGHTA and FQGNSA. The CDR3 spans 19 residues. Here the CDR3 reads CASSLGWGAGDFRSYEQYF. In nucleotides, the CDR3 is TGTGCCAGCAGCTTAGGTTGGGGAGCGGGAGATTTTAGGTCCTACGAGCAGTACTTC.

This clone was found once. V and J are TRBV11-3 and TRBJ2-3; D ambiguous. V gave up 1 base and J gave up 8 bases, with 10 bases separating them. This CDR3 spans 13 amino acids. Germline V gene data show CDR1 as SGHNT and CDR2 as YENEEA. The DNA of the CDR3 is TGTGCCAGCAGCTTAGTGGCGGAAGGTACGCAGTATTTT. As protein: CASSLVAEGTQYF.

A remark on this clone: Germline and junction disagree at one end, which may indicate a read error. J is TRBJ2-7 and V is TRBV11-2, with 7 positions matching TRBD1. Germline V gene sequence: CDR1 SGHAT, CDR2 FQNNGV. The CDR3 is 15 residues long. CDR3 nucleotide sequence: TGTGCCAGCAGCCTAGATTGGGACAGTCAATACGAGCAGTACTTC. This gives the protein CASSLDWDSQYEQYF. Based on the CDR3 plus reference TRBV11-2 and TRBJ2-7, the full variable domain is EAGVAQSPRYKIIEKRQSVAFWCNPISGHATLYWYQQILGQGPKLLIQFQNNGVVDDSQLPKDRFSAERLKGVDSTLKIQPAKLEDSAVYLCASSLDWDSQYEQYFGPGTRLTVT.

This sequence joins TRBV7-6 and TRBJ2-7, with D perhaps matching TRBD2 (6 bases). Trimming pared 0 bases from V and 0 bases from J, leaving 15 bases between. Per germline, CDR1 SGHVS and CDR2 FNYEAQ. CDR3 size: 17 residues. CDR3 in amino acids: CASSLAGEAGDSYEQYF. CDR3 bases: TGTGCCAGCAGCTTAGCCGGGGAGGCAGGAGACTCCTACGAGCAGTACTTC. Full variable domain (remainder filled in from reference TRBV7-6 and TRBJ2-7): GAGVSQSPRYKVTKRGQDVALRCDPISGHVSLYWYRQALGQGPEFLTYFNYEAQQDKSGLPNDRFSAERPEGSISTLTIQRTEQRDSAMYRCASSLAGEAGDSYEQYFGPGTRLTVT.

The rearrangement joins TRBV2 to TRBJ2-7; D might be TRBD2 (8 bases). Looked up from germline, CDR1 is SNHLY and CDR2 is FYNNEI. V was cut by 7 bases and J by 0 bases, with 16 bases left in between. The CDR3 is made up of 15 amino acids. As DNA, the CDR3 is TGTGCCAGCATGCGGGAGGCAGGGGGCTCCTACGAGCAGTACTTC. Protein: CASMREAGGSYEQYF.

The chain uses TRBV2 and TRBJ2-7; perhaps TRBD1 as D (5 bases). The CDR3 contains 13 residues. Germline V CDR1 and CDR2: SNHLY, FYNNEI. Trimming stripped 7 bases from V and 0 bases from J, with 10 bases between. CDR3 residues: CASTYRSSYEQYF. CDR3 DNA sequence: TGTGCCAGCACCTACAGGTCCTCCTACGAGCAGTACTTC.

As to this clone: Other nucleotide sequences from this sample produce the same CDR3. The chain recombines TRBV5-1 with TRBJ2-3; D unclear. CDR3 length equals 14 residues. V was pared by 0 bases and J by 5 bases, with 10 bases between. From germline, CDR1 is SGHRS and CDR2 YFSETQ. This chain's CDR3 is CASSLVVAGDTQYF. CDR3 sequence (DNA): TGCGCCAGCAGCTTGGTGGTGGCCGGAGATACGCAGTATTTT.

The chain combines TRBV12-2 with TRBJ2-4; TRBD2 was called by the table and not checked on the DNA. TRBV12-2 is labeled a pseudogene. The CDR3 has 16 amino acids. The CDR3 coding sequence is TGTGCAAGTCGCTCCCAAGGCGGGGAGGTCCAAAACATTCAGTACTTC. This gives the protein CASRSQGGEVQNIQYF.

The chain has TRBV7-3 and TRBJ2-2; 9 bases map to TRBD1. This CDR3 spans 16 amino acids. Per germline, CDR1 SGHTA and CDR2 FQGTGA. V gave up 5 bases and J gave up 7 bases; unmatched junction bases: 11. CDR3 nucleotide sequence: TGTGCCAGCAGCCATACAGGGGGCGATTATGGCGGGGAGCTGTTTTTT. As protein: CASSHTGGDYGGELFF.